A single sample gave rise to the 5 T cell receptor beta chains below, sequenced in a study of blood T cell repertoires in COVID-19. Sequenced by immunoSEQ multiplex PCR; TCRdb stores in-frame clones only, minus some. Counted here are roughly 90,000 clones, roughly 85% occurring once; the ten biggest clones make up approximately 15%. The specimen sequenced was peripheral blood. Receptors originate from a human donor in a cohort sampled during active COVID-19.

Relative to its sample, this clone is medium-sized. This chain uses TRBV4-1 with TRBJ1-4; TRBD1 might be the D (6 bases). CDR3 size: 16 residues. V was pared by 1 base and J by 0 bases, with 9 bases between. Germline CDR1 is MGHRA and CDR2 is YSYEKL. The CDR3 DNA follows: TGCGCCAGCAGCCAAGGCTGGACAGCAACTAATGAAAAACTGTTTTTT. This sequence encodes CASSQGWTATNEKLFF.

The chain couples TRBV19 to TRBJ2-1; TRBD2 aligns across 10 bases. The ends lost 5 bases at V and 8 bases at J; junction bases unmatched: 18. Germline V CDR1 and CDR2: LNHDA, SQIVND (reference sequence). The CDR3 contains 18 residues. The CDR3 here is CASSLDPPGLASIDEQFF. DNA for the CDR3: TGTGCCAGTAGTCTCGACCCCCCGGGACTAGCGTCAATCGATGAGCAGTTCTTC.

DNA of the CDR3: TGTGCCAGCAGCCGGTATAGCAATCAGCCCCAGCATTTT. It yields the protein CASSRYSNQPQHF. The chain employs TRBV28 and TRBJ1-5; D remains unclear. Germline-derived CDR1 and CDR2 are MDHEN and SYDVKM. CDR3 length equals 13 residues. Trimming cost V 6 bases and J 0 bases, with 6 bases left between them.

The gene calls are TRBV5-1 and TRBJ2-5, with a possible D match to TRBD2 (6 bases). The CDR3 extends over 15 amino acids. Between the trimmed V and J ends, which lost 0 bases and 5 bases, there was a span of 14 bases. Germline-derived CDR1 and CDR2 are SGHRS and YFSETQ. CDR3 sequence (DNA): TGCGCCAGCAGCTTGGGAACTAGCAGGCAGGAGACCCAGTACTTC. Its translation is CASSLGTSRQETQYF.

The gene calls are TRBV28 and TRBJ1-3; D may be TRBD1 (5 bases). V lost 7 bases and J lost 0, with 16 bases in between. The CDR3 has 16 amino acids. Germline V gene lookup returns CDR1 MDHEN and CDR2 SYDVKM. CDR3 nucleotides: TGTGCCAGCACCTCCGGGGGAGGTGCCTCTGGAAACACCATATATTTT. Translation: CASTSGGGASGNTIYF.